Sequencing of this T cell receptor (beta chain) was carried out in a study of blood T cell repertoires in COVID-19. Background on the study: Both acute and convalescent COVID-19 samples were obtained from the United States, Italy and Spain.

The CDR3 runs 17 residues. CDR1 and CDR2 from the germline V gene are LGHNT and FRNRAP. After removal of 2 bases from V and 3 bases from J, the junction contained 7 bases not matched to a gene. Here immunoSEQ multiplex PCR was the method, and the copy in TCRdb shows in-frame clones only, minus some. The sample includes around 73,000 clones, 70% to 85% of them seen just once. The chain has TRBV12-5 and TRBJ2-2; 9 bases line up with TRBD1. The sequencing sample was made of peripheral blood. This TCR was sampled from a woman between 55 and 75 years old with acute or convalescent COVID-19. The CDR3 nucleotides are TGTGCTAGTGGTTTGTCGCGGACAGGGGTGGACACCGGGGAGCTGTTTTTT. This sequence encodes CASGLSRTGVDTGELFF.